One and the same sample provided the 26 T cell receptor beta chains below, sequenced in a study of response to subunit inactivated influenza vaccine. One entry per CDR3 protein results from TCRdb running MiXCR on the RT-PCR reads. The data contain 400,000 to 550,000 distinct CDR3 sequences, about 25% of them singletons. The material sequenced was CD4+ T cells sorted from PBMCs, taken less than 6 days after vaccination. The origin of the receptors is a man aged 50 to 59 who received an inactivated influenza vaccine.

The rearrangement links TRBV5-1 to TRBJ1-6, with 7 bases lining up with TRBD1. From germline, CDR1 is SGHRS and CDR2 YFSETQ. This CDR3 has 14 residues. Germline trimming cut 1 base from V and 11 bases from J; bases unmatched to any gene: 6. The CDR3 sequence is CASSLQGDGPPLHF. CDR3 in DNA: TGCGCCAGCAGCTTGCAGGGGGACGGGCCACCCCTCCACTTT.

This chain uses TRBV7-2 with TRBJ2-7; 8 nucleotides match TRBD1. In germline, CDR1 is SGHTA, CDR2 FQGNSA. The length of the CDR3 is 17 residues. V shed 0 bases and J 6 bases; nucleotides not matched to a gene: 13. CDR3 protein: CASSLAGGGRGLGEQYF. The CDR3 nucleotides are TGTGCCAGCAGCTTAGCTGGGGGAGGCAGGGGGCTGGGCGAGCAGTACTTC.

This clonotype has only a few counts. The chain's CDR3 is CASSRGGNNNEQFF. CDR3 DNA sequence: TGTGCCAGCAGCCGCGGCGGAAATAACAATGAGCAGTTCTTC. The chain recombines TRBV7-2 with TRBJ2-1; D unclear. The CDR3 loop spans 14 amino acids. The germline V gene encodes CDR1 SGHTA and CDR2 FQGNSA. V was shortened by 5 bases and J by 5 bases, with 13 bases between the two germline ends. The full variable domain, with the rest looked up from reference TRBV7-2 and TRBJ2-1, is GAGVSQSPSNKVTEKGKDVELRCDPISGHTALYWYRQSLGQGLEFLIYFQGNSAPDKSGLPSDRFSAERTGGSVSTLTIQRTQQEDSAVYLCASSRGGNNNEQFFGPGTRLTVL.

The chain links TRBV5-1 to TRBJ2-1, with D tentatively TRBD2 (5 bases). The CDR3 is 16 amino acids. The V end was cut by 0 bases, the J end by 2 bases, with 12 bases between. From germline, CDR1 is SGHRS and CDR2 YFSETQ. DNA for the CDR3: TGCGCCAGCAGCTTGGAGGTAGCGAGCCCCTACAATGAGCAGTTCTTC. Amino acids: CASSLEVASPYNEQFF.

The chain joins TRBV18 to TRBJ2-1; D possibly corresponds to TRBD1 (6 bases). The CDR3 loop spans 13 amino acids. V lost 3 bases and J lost 6, with 9 bases in between. The germline gives CDR1 KGHSH, CDR2 LQKENI. The CDR3 sequence is CASSPGQSNEQFF. CDR3 nucleotide sequence: TGTGCCAGCTCACCTGGACAGAGCAATGAGCAGTTCTTC.

The V call is TRBV6-5, the J call TRBJ2-1; 8 bases agree with TRBD2. The germline CDR1 and CDR2 sequences are MNHEY and SVGAGI. Trimming took 4 bases from V and 4 from J; bases not matched to a gene: 3. This CDR3 is built from 14 residues. The CDR3 region has the DNA TGTGCCAGCAGTTTAGCGGGGATGTACAATGAGCAGTTCTTC. Translating gives CASSLAGMYNEQFF.

CDR3 coding DNA: TGCGCCAGCAGCCAGCTAGCGGGAGGGCCTGGTGAGCAGTTCTTC. It encodes CASSQLAGGPGEQFF. The chain joins TRBV4-3 to TRBJ2-1; TRBD2 agrees at 12 bases. Germline CDR1 is LGHNA and CDR2 is YSLEER. This CDR3 is 15 amino acids long. The V gene end was trimmed by 3 bases and the J gene end by 9 bases; junction bases not matched to a gene: 6.

The table lists this clonotype with a few counts. The V and J genes are TRBV25-1 and TRBJ2-7; the D gene is possibly TRBD2 (5 bases). The CDR3 is made up of 14 amino acids. Germline CDR1 MGHDK, CDR2 SYGVNS. The ends were cut back, 3 bases at V and 3 bases at J, with 12 bases in the middle. CDR3 nucleotide sequence: TGTGCCAGCAGTGACCAAGAGGGCCGCTACGAGCAGTACTTC. Translating gives CASSDQEGRYEQYF.

This chain links TRBV25-1 with TRBJ1-6; D is unresolved. This CDR3 region has 16 residues. Germline CDR1 is MGHDK and CDR2 is SYGVNS. V was clipped by 3 bases and J by 7 bases, with 16 bases between them. The CDR3 DNA reads as TGTGCCAGCAGTGAGTTTTTCCGACAAAAAAATTCACCCCTCCACTTT. This sequence encodes CASSEFFRQKNSPLHF.

This clonotype was seen only a few times. The chain combines TRBV5-1 with TRBJ2-3; tentatively, D is TRBD2 (7 bases). There are 16 residues in the CDR3. Trimming pared 7 bases from V and 0 bases from J, leaving 18 bases between. CDR1 is SGHRS and CDR2 is YFSETQ in the germline V gene. CDR3 protein: CASSRGASGSTDTQYF. The CDR3 DNA follows: TGCGCCAGCTCCCGGGGGGCTAGCGGCAGCACAGATACGCAGTATTTT.

The table lists this clonotype with many counts. J is TRBJ2-3 and V is TRBV5-1; 7 nucleotides match TRBD1. Trimming took 3 bases from V and 4 from J; bases not matched to a gene: 8. Germline V CDR1 and CDR2: SGHRS, YFSETQ. The CDR3 has 15 residues. The CDR3 protein is CASSSGTDPPDTQYF. In DNA, the CDR3 is TGCGCCAGCAGCTCCGGGACAGATCCCCCAGATACGCAGTATTTT.

The sample holds one count of this clonotype. This chain links TRBV28 with TRBJ2-7; D is ambiguous. Germline CDR1 reads MDHEN; CDR2 reads SYDVKM. The V and J ends lost 8 bases and 9 bases respectively, with 14 bases between them. The CDR3 is 11 residues long. This CDR3 is CASGSLAVQYF. For the CDR3, the DNA is TGTGCCAGCGGCTCCCTCGCCGTGCAGTACTTC.

This clonotype was detected only a few times. The CDR3 region is CASSSGTEGSPLHF. The CDR3 DNA follows: TGTGCCAGCAGCAGTGGGACAGAGGGTTCACCCCTCCACTTT. V usage is TRBV7-2 and J usage is TRBJ1-6; 7 bases align to TRBD1. The J segment lost 9 bases and the V segment lost 5 bases, leaving 7 bases of the junction unmatched. CDR3 size: 14 residues. The germline V gene has CDR1 SGHTA and CDR2 FQGNSA.

This clonotype was recorded many times. This chain links TRBV11-3 with TRBJ1-3, with D unclear. CDR1 is SGHNT and CDR2 is YENEEA in the germline V gene. The CDR3 length is 13 residues. V lost 4 bases to trimming and J lost 4 bases, with 8 bases between them. CDR3 bases: TGTGCCAGCAGCTCGGGCGCAGGAAACACCATATATTTT. Its protein is CASSSGAGNTIYF.

The V gene is TRBV12-3 or TRBV12-4, the J gene TRBJ2-5, with 9 bases fitting TRBD2. The CDR3 runs to 15 residues. The trim removed 6 bases at V and 5 bases at J, leaving 10 bases unmatched. CDR3 residues: CASRPSSGGWETQYF. The CDR3, as DNA: TGTGCCAGCAGACCTTCCAGCGGGGGGTGGGAGACCCAGTACTTC.

The V gene is TRBV20-1, the J gene TRBJ2-1; D possibly uses TRBD1 or TRBD2 (5 bases each). This CDR3 has 17 amino acids. Germline V gene data show CDR1 as DFQATT and CDR2 as SNEGSKA (reference sequence). Deletions cut 0 bases from V and 1 base from J, with 16 bases between. The CDR3 protein is CSARDYHQGVSYNEQFF. The CDR3 DNA follows: TGCAGTGCTAGAGACTACCACCAGGGAGTTTCCTACAATGAGCAGTTCTTC.

This clonotype has more than one count but fewer than ten. The chain employs TRBV6-2 or TRBV6-3 and TRBJ2-2, with TRBD1 matching over 7 bases. This CDR3 comprises 16 residues. Germline-derived CDR1 and CDR2 are MNHEY and SVGEGT. V was pared by 5 bases and J by 0 bases, with 6 bases of the junction left unmatched. The CDR3: CASSPRGFANTGELFF. The CDR3 DNA is TGTGCCAGCAGTCCCAGGGGGTTCGCGAACACCGGGGAGCTGTTTTTT.

The V and J genes are TRBV20-1 and TRBJ2-6, with a tentative D call TRBD1 (6 bases). This CDR3 contains 17 residues. Trimming took off 0 bases at V and 2 bases at J, with 14 bases between the two ends. The germline V gene has CDR1 DFQATT and CDR2 SNEGSKA (reference sequence). The CDR3 nucleotides are TGCAGTGCTAGAGATATCACAGGGCGGACTGGGGCCAACGTCCTGACTTTC. Its protein product is CSARDITGRTGANVLTF.

The rearrangement uses TRBV6-2 or TRBV6-3 and TRBJ1-1, with D possibly TRBD1 on 6 matching bases. V dropped 5 bases and J dropped 1 base, with 23 bases sitting between them. Looked up from germline, CDR1 is MNHEY and CDR2 is SVGEGT. The CDR3 is 18 amino acids. The CDR3 spells CASSLFGGRLFRNTEAFF. As DNA, the CDR3 is TGTGCCAGCAGTCTCTTTGGGGGGCGGCTTTTTAGGAACACTGAAGCTTTCTTT.

The CDR3 sequence: CSVEDAASGPYF. The CDR3 bases are TGCAGCGTTGAAGATGCCGCTAGCGGGCCCTATTTT. J is TRBJ2-3 and V is TRBV29-1, with 8 bases matching TRBD2. The CDR3 covers 12 residues. The V segment lost 0 bases and the J segment 15 bases; nucleotides outside the gene matches: 8. Germline CDR1 is SQVTM and CDR2 is ANQGSEA.

This clonotype was counted between two and nine times. The chain combines TRBV5-1 with TRBJ2-1, with 7 positions matching TRBD1. Germline CDR1 reads SGHRS; CDR2 reads YFSETQ. V shed 0 bases, J shed 3 bases, and the junction held 3 bases outside the gene matches. The CDR3 is 15 residues long. The CDR3 nucleotides read TGCGCCAGCAGCTTGGAGGGGGCTGGCTACAATGAGCAGTTCTTC. Amino acids: CASSLEGAGYNEQFF.

This clonotype came up a few times. The chain joins TRBV15 to TRBJ1-5; TRBD1 might be the D (6 bases). The CDR3 is 14 residues long. CDR1 is LNHNV and CDR2 is YYDKDF in the germline V gene (reference sequence). Trimming removed 1 base from V and 4 bases from J, with 8 bases in between. Here the CDR3 DNA reads TGTGCCACCAGCAGAGTACAGGGTAATCAGCCCCAGCATTTT. Amino acid sequence: CATSRVQGNQPQHF.

This clonotype was seen only a few times. This chain connects TRBV6-2 or TRBV6-3 to TRBJ1-1; D gene unclear. CDR1 and CDR2 from the germline V gene are MNHEY and SVGEGT. Trimming removed 8 bases at V and 1 base at J, with 11 bases between. This CDR3 is built from 13 residues. The CDR3 nucleotides read TGTGCCAGCGGATCCCGTAGGAACACTGAAGCTTTCTTT. Its protein is CASGSRRNTEAFF.

The gene calls are TRBV12-3 or TRBV12-4 and TRBJ1-5, with D unclear. V lost 3 bases to trimming and J lost 3 bases, with 6 bases between them. This CDR3 spans 13 amino acids. The CDR3 DNA reads TGTGCCAGCAGTTTCCAGGACAATCAGCCCCAGCATTTT. Translation: CASSFQDNQPQHF.

The rearrangement uses TRBV5-5 and TRBJ2-7; the match to TRBD1 covers 9 bases. CDR3 length: 16 residues. The V and J ends lost 0 bases and 3 bases, in that order; junction bases with no gene match: 7. Germline-derived CDR1 and CDR2 are SGHKS and YYEKEE (reference sequence). The CDR3 here is CASSLAPADRGYEQYF. In DNA, the CDR3 is TGTGCCAGCAGCTTGGCCCCAGCGGACAGGGGCTACGAGCAGTACTTC.

This clonotype was detected a few times. The gene calls are TRBV29-1 and TRBJ2-3; D not resolved. Germline loops: CDR1 SQVTM, CDR2 ANQGSEA. The CDR3 totals 12 residues. The germline V and J ends were trimmed by 6 bases and 2 bases, with 9 bases remaining between them. DNA for the CDR3: TGCAGCGTCCTTTCGTTCACAGATACGCAGTATTTT. Translated, it gives CSVLSFTDTQYF.